The 11 T cell receptor beta chains given below trace back to one sample, sequenced in a study of blood T cell repertoires in COVID-19. Assay used: immunoSEQ multiplex PCR; TCRdb lists only in-frame clones, some missing. The data show 160,000 or so clones, over 80% seen once. The sequencing sample was made of peripheral blood. These receptors were collected from a man in his 70s who had recovered from COVID-19.

This clone has only a few counts. The CDR3 here is CASSEAGGLSGEPQHF. CDR3 sequence (DNA): TGTGCCAGCAGTGAAGCGGGGGGTCTATCCGGGGAGCCCCAGCATTTT. The V call is TRBV2, the J call TRBJ1-5; D is possibly TRBD1 (5 bases). Per the germline V gene, CDR1 is SNHLY and CDR2 is FYNNEI. This CDR3 spans 16 amino acids. Deletions cut 0 bases from V and 8 bases from J, with 17 bases between.

This clone appeared once. J is TRBJ1-5 and V is TRBV7-2; possibly TRBD1 for D (5 bases). Trimming pared 6 bases from V and 3 bases from J, leaving 12 bases between. Germline CDR1 is SGHTA and CDR2 is FQGNSA. This CDR3 region has 14 residues. CDR3 DNA: TGTGCCAGCAGTCTTGTAGGGGCCAATCAGCCCCAGCATTTT. Its translation: CASSLVGANQPQHF.

The table lists this clone with a count of one. The chain couples TRBV7-9 to TRBJ2-5; D might be TRBD2 (6 bases). The V gene lost 2 bases and the J gene lost 2 bases, with 12 bases spanning the gap. The CDR3 spans 15 residues. Looked up from germline, CDR1 is SEHNR and CDR2 is FQNEAQ (reference sequence). CDR3 protein: CASSLFSGGQETQYF. DNA of the CDR3: TGTGCCAGCAGCTTATTTTCTGGGGGGCAAGAGACCCAGTACTTC.

This chain joins TRBV7-9 and TRBJ1-6; D uncertain. The CDR3 loop spans 15 amino acids. The germline CDR1 and CDR2 sequences are SEHNR and FQNEAQ (reference sequence). The V end was cut by 1 base, the J end by 4 bases, with 8 bases between. Here the CDR3 DNA reads TGTGCCAGCAGCTTAGGGAGCGGATATAATTCACCCCTCCACTTT. It specifies CASSLGSGYNSPLHF.

This clone appeared a single time. CDR3 sequence reads: CASSSTGGALTEAFF. As DNA, the CDR3 is TGTGCCAGCAGCTCTACAGGGGGCGCGCTCACTGAAGCTTTCTTT. The V gene is TRBV7-3, the J gene TRBJ1-1; 9 bases align to TRBD1. V trimming: 4 bases; J trimming: 4 bases; junction bases outside the gene matches: 7. Germline CDR1 is SGHTA and CDR2 is FQGTGA. The CDR3 runs to 15 residues.

This chain links TRBV27 with TRBJ2-3; D gene unclear. Trimming took 6 bases from V and 0 from J, leaving 10 bases between them. The CDR3 length is 14 residues. Germline V gives CDR1 MNHEY, CDR2 SMNVEV (reference sequence). The CDR3 sequence: CASSSASSTDTQYF. CDR3 in DNA: TGTGCCAGCAGCAGTGCATCTAGCACAGATACGCAGTATTTT.

The rearrangement links TRBV20-1 to TRBJ2-7, with D possibly TRBD2 on 5 matching bases. The CDR3 totals 11 residues. Deletions cut 3 bases from V and 3 bases from J, with 6 bases between. The germline CDR1 and CDR2 sequences are DFQATT and SNEGSKA (reference sequence). In DNA form, the CDR3 reads TGCAGTGCTAGCGGGGACTACGAGCAGTACTTC. As protein: CSASGDYEQYF.

The CDR3 sequence is CASSQDKGNEQFF. CDR3 coding DNA: TGCGCCAGCAGCCAAGATAAGGGGAATGAGCAGTTCTTC. The rearrangement links TRBV4-1 to TRBJ2-1; D might be TRBD1 (5 bases). CDR1 is MGHRA, CDR2 YSYEKL, per germline. V was pared by 0 bases and J by 7 bases, with 7 bases between. The CDR3 has 13 residues.

The rearrangement joins TRBV5-1 to TRBJ2-7, with 12 bases identical to TRBD2. CDR1 and CDR2 from the germline V gene are SGHRS and YFSETQ. CDR3 length: 17 residues. The J segment lost 0 bases and the V segment lost 3 bases, leaving 7 bases of the junction unmatched. As DNA, the CDR3 is TGCGCCAGCAGCTACTCGACTAGCGGGGGCCCCTCCTACGAGCAGTACTTC. Amino acid sequence: CASSYSTSGGPSYEQYF.

The CDR3 reads CASSSGLASSYNEQFF. In DNA form, the CDR3 reads TGTGCCAGCAGCTCCGGACTAGCTAGCTCCTACAATGAGCAGTTCTTC. V and J are TRBV7-2 and TRBJ2-1; 8 nucleotides agree with TRBD2. The germline gives CDR1 SGHTA, CDR2 FQGNSA. V trimming: 4 bases; J trimming: 0 bases; junction bases outside the gene matches: 5. The CDR3 has 16 residues.

This rearrangement joins TRBV28 to TRBJ2-1, with 11 bases fitting TRBD2. V shed 6 bases and J 10 bases; nucleotides not matched to a gene: 14. Germline loops: CDR1 MDHEN, CDR2 SYDVKM. The CDR3 covers 16 residues. The CDR3 protein is CASSPAGLAGGREQFF. The CDR3 bases are TGTGCCAGCAGCCCTGCGGGGCTAGCGGGAGGCAGGGAGCAGTTCTTC. The complete variable domain, with remaining parts taken from reference TRBV28 and TRBJ2-1, reads DVKVTQSSRYLVKRTGEKVFLECVQDMDHENMFWYRQDPGLGLRLIYFSYDVKMKEKGDIPEGYSVSREKKERFSLILESASTNQTSMYLCASSPAGLAGGREQFFGPGTRLTVL.